These 13 T cell receptor beta chains share one sample of origin, sequenced in a study of CD8 T cells in ankylosing spondylitis. TCRdb redid the calling of the 5' RACE reads with MiXCR, one entry per CDR3 protein. The data show some 240,000 distinct CDR3 sequences, 8% to 9.5% seen once. Input material: blood, either unsorted or a sorted T cell fraction (not recorded which). These receptors were collected from a male donor with ankylosing spondylitis or in good health (not recorded which).

This clonotype was seen ten or more times. The J gene is TRBJ2-3, the V gene TRBV10-3; the D gene could be TRBD1 or TRBD2 (5 bases each). Germline V gene sequence: CDR1 ENHRY, CDR2 SYGVKD. V lost 4 bases to trimming and J lost 0 bases, with 14 bases between them. There are 16 residues in the CDR3. The CDR3 sequence is CAISAWGIRSTDTQYF. The CDR3 DNA is TGTGCCATCAGTGCGTGGGGGATCCGTAGCACAGATACGCAGTATTTT.

This clonotype was counted ten times or more. The chain has TRBV5-6 and TRBJ2-2; D possibly corresponds to TRBD1 (5 bases). The germline CDR1 and CDR2 sequences are SGHDT and YYEEEE. Deletions cut 2 bases from V and 5 bases from J, with 16 bases between. This CDR3 spans 16 amino acids. The CDR3: CASSFGAGHRTGELFF. CDR3 DNA sequence: TGTGCCAGCAGCTTTGGGGCTGGACACCGGACCGGGGAGCTGTTTTTT.

This clonotype was detected many times. CDR3 sequence reads: CASSLSGFHEQYF. DNA for the CDR3: TGCGCCAGCAGCTTGTCTGGGTTCCACGAGCAGTACTTC. This chain connects TRBV5-1 to TRBJ2-7, with D hard to call. Deletions cut 1 base from V and 5 bases from J, with 10 bases between. CDR1 SGHRS and CDR2 YFSETQ come from the germline V gene. This CDR3 is built from 13 residues.

By sample share, this clonotype is medium-sized. The genes are TRBV5-1 and TRBJ2-2; D is unclear. Germline V lookup: CDR1 SGHRS, CDR2 YFSETQ. The CDR3 sequence is 16 residues long. V was cut by 0 bases and J by 2 bases, with 11 bases left in between. DNA of the CDR3: TGCGCCAGCAGCTTGGGGCTAGTGGCCAACACCGGGGAGCTGTTTTTT. Its protein product is CASSLGLVANTGELFF.

This clonotype was counted ten times or more. This chain uses TRBV20-1 with TRBJ1-5; 7 bases are a match to TRBD1. Germline CDR1 reads DFQATT; CDR2 reads SNEGSKA (reference sequence). This CDR3 is built from 15 residues. After removal of 0 bases from V and 5 bases from J, the junction contained 7 bases not matched to a gene. For the CDR3, the DNA is TGCAGTGCTAGAGATGGGACAGCTACTTATCAGCCCCAGCATTTT. Its protein is CSARDGTATYQPQHF.

The table lists this clonotype with many counts. The chain combines TRBV21-1 with TRBJ2-7; TRBD2, the table's D call, was not compared with the DNA. TRBV21-1 is tagged as a pseudogene. The CDR3 length is 17 residues. Here the CDR3 reads CASSNCRTSGTFYEQYF. CDR3 DNA: TGTGCCAGCAGCAATTGCCGGACTAGCGGGACTTTCTACGAGCAGTACTTC.

This clonotype showed up many times. The V and J genes are TRBV10-3 and TRBJ2-5; either TRBD1 or TRBD2 may supply D (5 bases each). CDR1 is ENHRY, CDR2 SYGVKD, per germline. CDR3 size: 13 residues. V was cut by 6 bases and J by 1 base, with 9 bases left in between. The DNA of the CDR3 is TGTGCCATCAGGATTGGGGGCCAAGAGACCCAGTACTTC. This gives the protein CAIRIGGQETQYF.

This clonotype was detected many times. The rearrangement joins TRBV20-1 to TRBJ1-1; possibly TRBD1 for D (5 bases). V was shortened by 5 bases and J by 5 bases, with 15 bases between the two germline ends. Germline V gives CDR1 DFQATT, CDR2 SNEGSKA (reference sequence). The CDR3 is made up of 13 amino acids. The CDR3 DNA follows: TGCAGTGCTGCCGGGGGTAAGGTTACTGAAGCTTTCTTT. This codes for CSAAGGKVTEAFF.

This clonotype was seen at least ten times. The chain combines TRBV5-1 with TRBJ2-1; the match to TRBD2 covers 7 bases. The germline V gene encodes CDR1 SGHRS and CDR2 YFSETQ. V was pared by 3 bases and J by 4 bases, with 4 bases of the junction left unmatched. The CDR3 sequence is 14 residues long. CDR3 coding DNA: TGCGCCAGCAGCTCCGGACTAGAATACAATGAGCAGTTCTTC. Protein product: CASSSGLEYNEQFF.

This clonotype has just a few counts. The J gene is TRBJ2-3, the V gene TRBV6-1; 10 positions agree with TRBD2. CDR3 length: 15 amino acids. The trim removed 1 base at V and 5 bases at J, leaving 3 bases unmatched. In germline, CDR1 is MNHNS, CDR2 SASEGT. CDR3 sequence: CASSEGSGGQDTQYF. CDR3 in DNA: TGTGCCAGCAGTGAAGGTAGCGGGGGGCAAGATACGCAGTATTTT.

This clonotype turned up a few times. The chain uses TRBV15 and TRBJ2-7; TRBD2 matches 9 bases. The CDR3 runs 16 residues. From germline, CDR1 is LNHNV and CDR2 YYDKDF (reference sequence). The V and J ends lost 3 bases and 2 bases, in that order; junction bases with no gene match: 8. The CDR3, as DNA: TGTGCCACCAGCAGGTCACCGGGACTAGCTACCTACGAGCAGTACTTC. Amino acid sequence: CATSRSPGLATYEQYF.

The J gene is TRBJ2-7, the V gene TRBV6-1; 8 nucleotides align to TRBD1. Germline V gene data show CDR1 as MNHNS and CDR2 as SASEGT. This CDR3 has 16 amino acids. The J segment lost 4 bases and the V segment lost 4 bases, leaving 12 bases of the junction unmatched. The CDR3 DNA is TGTGCCAGCAGTGCAACCCCGGGACAGGTCATATACGAGCAGTACTTC. As protein: CASSATPGQVIYEQYF.

This clonotype was picked up many times. This chain uses TRBV12-3 or TRBV12-4 with TRBJ1-1; possible D gene TRBD1, 5 bases. Trimming pared 3 bases from V and 8 bases from J, leaving 16 bases between. The CDR3 is 14 amino acids. CDR3 sequence reads: CASSFQARGTEAFF. The CDR3 DNA reads as TGTGCCAGCAGTTTCCAAGCCCGGGGGACCGAAGCTTTCTTT.